This T cell receptor beta chain was observed in a study of molecular identifiers for immune sequencing clone quantification. The CDR3 is made up of 17 amino acids. Germline V gives CDR1 LGHDT, CDR2 YNNKEL (reference sequence). Losses at the gene ends were 1 base for V and 0 bases for J; bases not matched to a gene: 4. This clonotype was observed many times. Bulk libraries came from a prior protocol with listed TCR primers. TCRdb passed the PCR reads through MiXCR, listing each CDR3 protein once. The table has some 66,000 distinct CDR3 sequences, 19% seen once. This sequence joins TRBV3-1 and TRBJ2-3; the match to TRBD2 covers 10 bases. This sequence was found in a human donor in good health. Some libraries in this study had Jurkat cell RNA spiked in. Material: naive CD8+ T cells from blood, with Jurkat cell RNA spiked in. Subset indicated: FACS-sorted CD8+CD4-CCR7+CD45RA+ naive T cells. The CDR3 DNA reads TGTGCCAGCAGCCAAGCCCTAGCGGGAGAGAGCACAGATACGCAGTATTTT. It translates to CASSQALAGESTDTQYF.